These 15 T cell receptor beta chains came from one sample sequenced in a study of regulatory T cells in long-lasting Graves disease. Time point: newly diagnosed GD, antithyroid drugs for less than 3 months. Researchers made the TCR library from RNA that was extracted from PBMCs. Combining iRepertoire HTBI primers with Arm-PCR of CDR3 regions, the authors built TCR beta libraries. TCRdb re-derived calls from the multiplex PCR reads in MiXCR, one entry per CDR3 protein. The sample lists over 400,000 distinct CDR3 sequences, approximately 15% occurring once. The same specimen was also included in a second study, on T cells in Graves' hyperthyroidism and ophthalmopathy.

Sample: peripheral blood mononuclear cells (PBMCs), taken at new diagnosis, from a patient treated with antithyroid drugs. These receptors were obtained from a woman in her forties or fifties with Graves disease.

This clonotype came up a few times. The rearrangement joins TRBV7-9 to TRBJ1-1; tentatively, D is TRBD1 (6 bases). V lost 5 bases and J 0 bases, leaving 31 bases between the germline ends. Germline V gene data show CDR1 as SEHNR and CDR2 as FQNEAQ (reference sequence). The CDR3 is 21 residues long. The CDR3: CASSHLGLIGRGRGMNTEAFF. DNA for the CDR3: TGTGCCAGCAGCCACCTCGGGTTGATCGGTCGGGGGAGGGGGATGAACACTGAAGCTTTCTTT. The full variable domain, its missing parts supplied by reference TRBV7-9 and TRBJ1-1, is DTGVSQNPRHKITKRGQNVTFRCDPISEHNRLYWYRQTLGQGPEFLTYFQNEAQLEKSRLLSDRFSAERPKGSFSTLEIQRTEQGDSAMYLCASSHLGLIGRGRGMNTEAFFGQGTRLTVV.

The chain is built from TRBV10-3 and TRBJ1-2, with D uncertain. CDR1 and CDR2 (germline): ENHRY, SYGVKD. Trimming removed 0 bases from V and 3 bases from J, with 11 bases in between. The CDR3 consists of 15 residues. CDR3 DNA sequence: TGTGCCATCAGTGAGTCGGCATACATGGACTATGGCTACACCTTC. This encodes CAISESAYMDYGYTF.

This sequence joins TRBV24-1 and TRBJ1-2; 9 bases agree with TRBD1. Germline lookup yields CDR1 KGHDR and CDR2 SFDVKD. The CDR3 loop spans 15 amino acids. J lost 3 bases, V lost 3 bases, and 4 bases had no gene match. CDR3 in DNA: TGTGCCACCAGTGATAACAGGGGGCTCGACTATGGCTACACCTTC. This sequence encodes CATSDNRGLDYGYTF.

The chain uses TRBV10-3 and TRBJ2-3; D might be TRBD1 or TRBD2, each matching 5 bases. The germline gives CDR1 ENHRY, CDR2 SYGVKD. This CDR3 region has 15 residues. Trimming cost V 8 bases and J 0 bases, with 15 bases left between them. DNA of the CDR3: TGTGCCATCGGGACGGGGACCTTTAGCACAGATACGCAGTATTTT. As protein: CAIGTGTFSTDTQYF.

This clonotype was counted ten times or more. The chain links TRBV7-2 to TRBJ2-1; the D is unclear. Germline V lookup: CDR1 SGHTA, CDR2 FQGNSA. Trimming pared 0 bases from V and 6 bases from J, leaving 21 bases between. The CDR3 runs 18 residues. The DNA for the CDR3 is TGTGCCAGCAGCTTAGCAGTAGGTATCCTTGATTTGGGCAATGAGCAGTTCTTC. Translation gives CASSLAVGILDLGNEQFF.

V and J are TRBV9 and TRBJ2-2; TRBD2 matches at 10 bases. Germline values: CDR1 SGDLS, CDR2 YYNGEE. This CDR3 is built from 19 residues. V was pared by 0 bases and J by 0 bases, with 8 bases of the junction left unmatched. CDR3 loop: CASSVVVAGGYANTGELFF. DNA for the CDR3: TGTGCCAGCAGCGTAGTAGTAGCGGGAGGTTACGCGAACACCGGGGAGCTGTTTTTT. Full variable domain (outside the CDR3, taken from reference TRBV9 and TRBJ2-2): DSGVTQTPKHLITATGQRVTLRCSPRSGDLSVYWYQQSLDQGLQFLIQYYNGEERAKGNILERFSAQQFPDLHSELNLSSLELGDSALYFCASSVVVAGGYANTGELFFGEGSRLTVL.

This clonotype was detected many times. This sequence joins TRBV28 and TRBJ2-3; 9 bases map to TRBD1. V lost 2 bases, J lost 2 bases, and 14 bases stayed unmatched. This CDR3 has 19 residues. Germline-derived CDR1 and CDR2 are MDHEN and SYDVKM. CDR3 bases: TGTGCCAGCAGTTTACCCTCCACAGGGGGCGTTTATCTCACAGATACGCAGTATTTT. This encodes CASSLPSTGGVYLTDTQYF.

This clonotype appeared many times. The rearrangement uses TRBV7-8 and TRBJ1-2, with TRBD1 matching 7 bases. The CDR3 loop spans 15 amino acids. The V segment lost 0 bases and the J segment 4 bases; nucleotides outside the gene matches: 5. From germline, CDR1 is SGHVS and CDR2 FQNEAQ. DNA for the CDR3: TGTGCCAGCAGCTTAGCGCTGGCAGGGGGCTATGGCTACACCTTC. Translation: CASSLALAGGYGYTF.

In this sample, this clonotype turned up many times. The chain combines TRBV6-2 or TRBV6-3 with TRBJ2-2, with 9 bases that match TRBD2. This CDR3 spans 15 amino acids. V lost 8 bases and J lost 4; bases outside the gene matches: 8. CDR1 MNHEY and CDR2 SVGEGT come from the germline V gene. CDR3 sequence reads: CASVGSGRRTGELFF. CDR3 in DNA: TGTGCCAGCGTTGGTAGCGGGAGACGCACCGGGGAGCTGTTTTTT.

The chain uses TRBV27 and TRBJ2-3; D tentatively fits TRBD1 or TRBD2 (5 bases each). Trimming left V 6 bases short and J 2 bases short, with 18 bases between. This CDR3 comprises 16 residues. Germline V gene data show CDR1 as MNHEY and CDR2 as SMNVEV (reference sequence). CDR3 sequence reads: CASSPARGQTTDTQYF. In nucleotides, the CDR3 is TGTGCCAGCAGCCCCGCGAGGGGTCAGACCACAGATACGCAGTATTTT.

This clonotype has just a few counts. A far larger clone is only one base removed, so a read error is likely. The chain has TRBV6-1 and TRBJ1-1; 8 bases line up with TRBD1. The length of the CDR3 is 15 residues. Unmatched junction bases numbered 3, after V lost 2 bases and J lost 1 base. CDR1 MNHNS and CDR2 SASEGT come from the germline V gene. CDR3 nucleotides: TGTGCCAGCAGTGAACGGGGACAGGAGAACACTGAAGCTTTCTTT. It specifies CASSERGQENTEAFF.

This clonotype was detected many times. This chain joins TRBV11-3 and TRBJ2-1, with D maybe TRBD1 (6 bases). This CDR3 spans 20 amino acids. Germline V gives CDR1 SGHNT, CDR2 YENEEA. V lost 3 bases, J lost 0 bases, and 24 bases lay in between. As DNA, the CDR3 is TGTGCCAGCAGCTTCGGCCAGGCCAGGGGCCAGATGAGCTCCTACAATGAGCAGTTCTTC. The encoded protein is CASSFGQARGQMSSYNEQFF.

This clonotype has at least ten counts. The chain is built from TRBV9 and TRBJ2-1, with no clear D. Germline lookup yields CDR1 SGDLS and CDR2 YYNGEE. The CDR3 covers 13 residues. Deletions cut 3 bases from V and 4 bases from J, with 8 bases between. The CDR3: CASSGRNYNEQFF. CDR3 DNA: TGTGCCAGCAGCGGACGGAATTACAATGAGCAGTTCTTC.

In nucleotides, the CDR3 is TGTGCCAGCAGCTCGGGACTAGACTCCGAGCAGTACTTC. Protein sequence: CASSSGLDSEQYF. This chain connects TRBV11-2 to TRBJ2-7, with 8 bases that match TRBD2. Germline-derived CDR1 and CDR2 are SGHAT and FQNNGV. V gave up 4 bases and J gave up 6 bases; unmatched junction bases: 5. CDR3 size: 13 residues.

This clonotype was counted between two and nine times. This could be a read error, since a much larger clone is one nucleotide away. V and J are TRBV27 and TRBJ2-1; 12 positions agree with TRBD2. Trimming removed 2 bases from V and 5 bases from J; junction bases left unmatched: 4. This CDR3 region has 16 residues. CDR1 and CDR2 (germline): MNHEY, SMNVEV (reference sequence). CDR3 in amino acids: CASSLRLAGANNEQFF. The CDR3 coding sequence is TGTGCCAGCAGTTTACGACTAGCGGGAGCTAACAATGAGCAGTTCTTC.